Following are 20 T cell receptor beta chains from one sample sequenced in a study of T cell responses to AZD1222 COVID-19 vaccine (TCRdb year 2021). Library generation was performed with the immunoSEQ multiplex PCR assay. This immuneACCESS table, as held by TCRdb, lists in-frame sequences with V and J called but not all clones. Of the missing ones, under half trace to an unresolved V gene in checked studies; the others have no known cause. The sample records 95,000 to 150,000 clones, 85% to 95% of which are singletons. Roughly 1.8% of the sample goes to the ten largest clones. In light of the paper, this sample's time point label describes: baseline before first vaccination. The material was peripheral blood, obtained on day 0 of AZD1222 vaccination. The receptors here all came from an adult in good health.

The J gene is TRBJ1-1, the V gene TRBV19; D is unresolved. The germline V gene has CDR1 LNHDA and CDR2 SQIVND (reference sequence). The CDR3 runs to 14 residues. The germline V and J ends were trimmed by 6 bases and 3 bases, with 14 bases remaining between them. The CDR3 reads CASSPREAHTEAFF. In DNA, the CDR3 is TGTGCCAGTAGCCCACGGGAGGCTCACACTGAAGCTTTCTTT.

The rearrangement joins TRBV7-9 to TRBJ1-5, with D unclear. This CDR3 has 14 amino acids. Looked up from germline, CDR1 is SEHNR and CDR2 is FQNEAQ (reference sequence). The V and J ends lost 4 bases and 0 bases respectively, with 7 bases between them. The CDR3: CASSSMGSNQPQHF. CDR3 DNA: TGTGCCAGCAGCTCTATGGGTAGCAATCAGCCCCAGCATTTT.

The J gene is TRBJ1-2, the V gene TRBV7-8; D not certain. Trimming cost V 4 bases and J 8 bases, with 14 bases left between them. CDR3 length: 13 amino acids. The germline CDR1 and CDR2 sequences are SGHVS and FQNEAQ. The CDR3 here is CASSSPGGGGYTF. CDR3 DNA sequence: TGTGCCAGCAGCTCGCCGGGCGGTGGAGGCTACACCTTC.

This rearrangement joins TRBV5-1 to TRBJ2-3, with D perhaps TRBD2 (5 bases). V was trimmed by 0 bases and J by 1 base, leaving 18 bases between them. This CDR3 is 18 amino acids long. Germline CDR1 reads SGHRS; CDR2 reads YFSETQ. The CDR3: CASSLVSSGVKGTDTQYF. The DNA of the CDR3 is TGCGCCAGCAGCTTGGTGTCGAGCGGAGTAAAAGGCACAGATACGCAGTATTTT.

This rearrangement joins TRBV7-8 to TRBJ2-7, with D possibly being TRBD2 (5 bases). Deletions cut 1 base from V and 0 bases from J, with 10 bases between. CDR3 size: 15 residues. Germline-derived CDR1 and CDR2 are SGHVS and FQNEAQ. The CDR3 sequence is CASSLVGGYSYEQYF. CDR3 nucleotides: TGTGCCAGCAGCTTAGTTGGCGGGTACTCCTACGAGCAGTACTTC. Full variable domain (remainder filled in from reference TRBV7-8 and TRBJ2-7): GAGVSQSPRYKVAKRGQDVALRCDPISGHVSLFWYQQALGQGPEFLTYFQNEAQLDKSGLPSDRFFAERPEGSVSTLKIQRTQQEDSAVYLCASSLVGGYSYEQYFGPGTRLTVT.

The chain combines TRBV7-3 with TRBJ1-2, with 7 nucleotides matching TRBD1. The CDR3 loop spans 14 amino acids. Trimming at V came to 5 bases and at J to 7 bases, leaving 10 bases not matched to a gene. Germline V CDR1 and CDR2: SGHTA, FQGTGA. The CDR3 sequence: CASSARQGTGGYTF. CDR3 DNA sequence: TGTGCCAGCAGCGCCCGACAGGGTACAGGTGGCTACACCTTC.

The rearrangement joins TRBV5-1 to TRBJ2-1; D unclear. CDR1 is SGHRS, CDR2 YFSETQ, per germline. Trimming stripped 2 bases from V and 6 bases from J, with 9 bases between. CDR3 length equals 13 residues. The CDR3 is CASSLPTVNEQFF. The CDR3 DNA sequence: TGCGCCAGCAGCTTACCGACGGTCAATGAGCAGTTCTTC.

The chain joins TRBV5-1 to TRBJ2-3, with D possibly called TRBD1 or TRBD2 (5 bases each). The V end was cut by 0 bases, the J end by 3 bases, with 11 bases between. From germline, CDR1 is SGHRS and CDR2 YFSETQ. The CDR3 length is 15 residues. CDR3: CASSLGGYFTDTQYF. The CDR3 DNA reads as TGCGCCAGCAGCTTGGGGGGGTATTTTACAGATACGCAGTATTTT.

The rearrangement uses TRBV11-3 and TRBJ2-1; a possible D gene is TRBD2 (5 bases). Looked up from germline, CDR1 is SGHNT and CDR2 is YENEEA. V shed 1 base and J shed 5 bases, with 12 bases lying between them. The CDR3 sequence is 15 residues long. The CDR3 nucleotides are TGTGCCAGCAGCTTAGGGAGGACCGTGAACAATGAGCAGTTCTTC. Translation: CASSLGRTVNNEQFF.

This chain joins TRBV27 and TRBJ2-7; unclear D gene. The CDR3 is 14 residues long. CDR1 MNHEY and CDR2 SMNVEV come from the germline V gene (reference sequence). The V end was cut by 2 bases, the J end by 3 bases, with 11 bases between. The CDR3 region is CASSLKGLGYEQYF. The CDR3 DNA is TGTGCCAGCAGTTTAAAGGGCCTCGGCTACGAGCAGTACTTC.

The chain joins TRBV30 to TRBJ2-3; D is perhaps TRBD1 or TRBD2 (5 bases each). The CDR3 totals 13 residues. V gave up 5 bases and J gave up 2 bases, with 11 bases separating them. Germline values: CDR1 GTSNPN, CDR2 SVGIG (reference sequence). The CDR3 region has the DNA TGTGCCTGGGGGGCGGGTAACACAGATACGCAGTATTTT. This sequence encodes CAWGAGNTDTQYF.

The chain carries TRBV6-2 or TRBV6-3 and TRBJ2-5, with 7 bases aligning to TRBD2. CDR1 is MNHEY and CDR2 is SVGEGT in the germline V gene. Germline trimming cut 2 bases from V and 1 base from J; bases unmatched to any gene: 16. This CDR3 has 19 amino acids. The DNA for the CDR3 is TGTGCCAGCAGTTACCCGACTAGCCGCACCCCGCGAGTCCAAGAGACCCAGTACTTC. Translation gives CASSYPTSRTPRVQETQYF.

The rearrangement links TRBV5-1 to TRBJ2-2; no firm D call. The ends were cut back, 0 bases at V and 4 bases at J, with 7 bases in the middle. From germline, CDR1 is SGHRS and CDR2 YFSETQ. CDR3 length equals 14 residues. The CDR3 DNA reads TGCGCCAGCAGCTTGGAACGGTCCACCGGGGAGCTGTTTTTT. This codes for CASSLERSTGELFF.

CDR3 sequence reads: CASSTTTSNQPQHF. Written as DNA, the CDR3 is TGTGCCAGTAGTACGACCACTAGCAATCAGCCCCAGCATTTT. This sequence joins TRBV19 and TRBJ1-5, with D hard to call. There are 14 residues in the CDR3. Germline values: CDR1 LNHDA, CDR2 SQIVND (reference sequence). V was clipped by 4 bases and J by 0 bases, with 7 bases between them.

The chain combines TRBV7-2 with TRBJ2-2, with a possible D match to TRBD1 (5 bases). Germline assignment: CDR1 SGHTA and CDR2 FQGNSA. V lost 5 bases and J lost 4, with 14 bases in between. This CDR3 comprises 15 residues. The CDR3: CASSDPLQGTGELFF. Here the CDR3 DNA reads TGTGCCAGCAGCGACCCGCTTCAGGGCACCGGGGAGCTGTTTTTT.

This clone was counted a single time. The CDR3 spells CASSLDSHTEAFF. The CDR3 nucleotides are TGTGCCAGCAGCTTGGACAGCCACACTGAAGCTTTCTTT. V gene TRBV5-8 combines with J gene TRBJ1-1; D is ambiguous. Germline loops: CDR1 SGHTS, CDR2 YDEGEE. V lost 0 bases and J lost 3, with 6 bases in between. This CDR3 region has 13 residues.

This chain connects TRBV29-1 to TRBJ2-1; no reliable D call. Looked up from germline, CDR1 is SQVTM and CDR2 is ANQGSEA. With 3 bases removed from V and 5 bases from J, the gap between germline ends came to 14 bases. The CDR3 is 14 amino acids. DNA for the CDR3: TGCAGCGTTGAGGCCCGACGCTTGGACAATGAGCAGTTCTTC. This gives the protein CSVEARRLDNEQFF.

The chain recombines TRBV19 with TRBJ2-1; the match to TRBD1 covers 7 bases. The CDR3 totals 15 residues. The trim removed 6 bases at V and 0 bases at J, leaving 5 bases unmatched. The germline gives CDR1 LNHDA, CDR2 SQIVND (reference sequence). The CDR3 region has the DNA TGTGCCAGTAGACCGACAGGGAGCTCCTACAATGAGCAGTTCTTC. It translates to CASRPTGSSYNEQFF.

The chain combines TRBV7-9 with TRBJ1-3, with TRBD1 identical over 7 bases. With V trimmed by 3 bases and J by 4 bases, 6 bases remained unmatched. The CDR3 covers 15 residues. Germline CDR1 reads SEHNR; CDR2 reads FQNEAQ (reference sequence). CDR3 coding DNA: TGTGCCAGCAGCTTGGGGGACAGTGAGGGAAACACCATATATTTT. Protein product: CASSLGDSEGNTIYF.

This chain connects TRBV7-7 to TRBJ2-7; 8 bases are shared with TRBD2. This CDR3 has 14 amino acids. Germline values: CDR1 SSHAT, CDR2 FNYEAQ (reference sequence). The CDR3 loop reads CASSPSGSSYEQYV. CDR3 nucleotide sequence: TGTGCTAGCAGCCCGAGCGGGAGCTCCTACGAGCAGTACGTC.